The sequence of this T cell receptor beta chain was determined in a study of regulatory T cells in long-lasting Graves disease. On the study more broadly: Patients with persistent Graves' disease had over 5 years of antithyroid drugs and persistent TSH receptor antibodies. Whole-study results and caveats: With persistent disease, TRBV28, TRBJ1-2 and TRBJ2-5 were the favored segments. Comparison showed that persistent patients shared more public clonotypes (2,741) than new patients (nearly 1,000).

Trimming took 1 base from V and 5 from J, leaving 14 bases between them. Per the germline V gene, CDR1 is SEHNR and CDR2 is FQNEAQ (reference sequence). The CDR3 is 15 amino acids. A note on this clonotype: Its antigen is unidentified.

The time point denotes: persistent/refractory GD, antithyroid drugs over 5 years with positive TRAb. PBMC RNA was the source of the TCR library. Patients of an endocrinology department in Xi'an, China, were included. CDR3 regions were amplified by Arm-PCR using iRepertoire HTBI primers to build TCR beta libraries. One entry per CDR3 protein, called by TCRdb with MiXCR from the multiplex PCR reads. This table has over 650,000 distinct CDR3 sequences, around 30% appearing once. The chain has TRBV7-9 and TRBJ2-5; D might be TRBD1 (6 bases). The origin of this receptor is a female donor with Graves disease. The sample in question was peripheral blood mononuclear cells (PBMCs), obtained when the disease was refractory, from a patient treated with antithyroid drugs. The chain's CDR3 is CASSLGHRDRETQYF. The CDR3 DNA reads as TGTGCCAGCAGCTTAGGACACAGGGACCGCGAGACCCAGTACTTC.